This TCR beta chain stems from a study of PD-L1 blockade in urothelial cancer. On the study more broadly: Bladder-origin urothelial cancer in males covered about 90% of the roughly 30 patients.

The data were produced by immunoSEQ multiplex PCR, yet TCRdb's version contains in-frame clones alone and is incomplete. The data show 100,000 to 150,000 clones, about 82% seen once. This CDR3 contains 16 residues. CDR1 is MNHEY, CDR2 SVGAGI, per germline. The ends were cut back, 0 bases at V and 10 bases at J, with 18 bases in the middle. Worth noting for this clone: As yet, its antigen is unknown.

The time point is: peripheral blood 6 weeks after treatment start. Study results and caveats: More expansion of tumor-associated blood clones, seen at 3 weeks, marked durable-benefit patients.

Sequencing was performed on PBMCs, taken around atezolizumab (anti-PD-L1) treatment. This rearrangement joins TRBV6-5 to TRBJ1-4, with D unclear. This TCR came from a man aged 45-65 years with urothelial cancer. The CDR3 spells CASSYSKGDYPGKLFF. The CDR3 DNA reads as TGTGCCAGCAGTTACTCGAAGGGAGACTACCCGGGAAAACTGTTTTTT.